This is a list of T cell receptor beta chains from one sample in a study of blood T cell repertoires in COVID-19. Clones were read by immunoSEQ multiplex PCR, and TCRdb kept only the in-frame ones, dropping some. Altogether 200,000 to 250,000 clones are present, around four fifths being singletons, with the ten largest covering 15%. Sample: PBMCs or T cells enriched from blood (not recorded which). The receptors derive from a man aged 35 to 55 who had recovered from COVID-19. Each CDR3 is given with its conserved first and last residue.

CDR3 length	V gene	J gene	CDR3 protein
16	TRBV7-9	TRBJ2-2	CASSSGTGVNTGELFF
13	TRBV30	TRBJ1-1	CAWSSGPWTEAFF
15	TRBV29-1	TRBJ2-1	CSVEDPAGGHNEQFF
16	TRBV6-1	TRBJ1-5	CASSEGTPNSNQPQHF
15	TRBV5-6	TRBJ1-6	CASSLRQGLSSPLHF
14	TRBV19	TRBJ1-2	CAPSPQGANYGYTF
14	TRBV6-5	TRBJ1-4	CASRPSGGNEKLFF
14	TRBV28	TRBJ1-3	CASSGTGFRNTIYF
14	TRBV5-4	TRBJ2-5	CASSLARGRETQYF
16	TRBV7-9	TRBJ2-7	CASSGGPGLKTYEQYF
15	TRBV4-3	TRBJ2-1	CASSQEGTRAGEQFF
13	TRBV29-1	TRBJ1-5	CSVEQGAGQPQHF
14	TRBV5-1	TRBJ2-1	CASSLAEAAYEQFF
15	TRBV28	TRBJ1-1	CASSLQPGQGTEAFF
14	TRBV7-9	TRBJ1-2	CASSYTGFNYGYTF
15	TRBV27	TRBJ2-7	CASNIAGTPVGEQYF
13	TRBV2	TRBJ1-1	CASSLETNTEAFF
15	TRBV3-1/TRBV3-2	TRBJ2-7	CASSQASGSSYEQYF
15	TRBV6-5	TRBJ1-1	CASSYSIAGGTEAFF
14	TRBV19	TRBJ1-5	CASSTDPGHQPQHF
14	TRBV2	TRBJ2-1	CASSGTSGNLEQFF
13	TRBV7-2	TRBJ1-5	CASSLDRVQPQHF
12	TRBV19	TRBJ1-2	CASEGQNYRYTF
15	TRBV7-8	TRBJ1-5	CASSFEGYSNQPQHF
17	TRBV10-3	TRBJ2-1	CAISGSIRTGGTNEQFF
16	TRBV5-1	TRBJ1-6	CASSLSGGSYNSPLHF
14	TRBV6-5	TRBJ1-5	CASSPNNGRQGTHF
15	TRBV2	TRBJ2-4	CASTLAGTGDSIQYF
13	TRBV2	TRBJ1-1	CATTGEVNTEAFF
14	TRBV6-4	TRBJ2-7	CASSDSTGAYEQYF
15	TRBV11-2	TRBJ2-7	CASSLTLQVAYEQYF
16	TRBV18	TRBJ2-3	CASSPGPGQGSDTQYF
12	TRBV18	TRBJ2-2	CASSERAGELFF
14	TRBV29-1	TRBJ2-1	CSVPDRTRDNEQFF
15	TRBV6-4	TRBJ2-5	CASSDSIRSEETQYF
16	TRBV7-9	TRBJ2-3	CASSSLRGGYTDTQYF
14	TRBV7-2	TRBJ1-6	CASSLSGGNSPLHF
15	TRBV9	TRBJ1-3	CASSVAGGAGNTIYF
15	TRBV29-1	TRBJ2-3	CSVRTGLSSTDTQYF
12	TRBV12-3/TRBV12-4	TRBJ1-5	CASSGAGQPQHF
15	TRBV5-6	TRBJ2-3	CASSLNGGGPDTQYF
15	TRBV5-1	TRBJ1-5	CASSLDTGGNQPQHF
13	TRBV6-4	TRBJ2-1	CASSAGLYNEQFF
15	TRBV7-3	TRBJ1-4	CASSESTGGREKLFF
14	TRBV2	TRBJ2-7	CASSVAAPSYEQYF
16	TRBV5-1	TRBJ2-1	CASSLETGALAHEQFF